This T cell receptor beta chain was obtained from a study of identical twins' blood T cells. Findings of the study overall: Twin repertoire similarity may partly reflect shared environment. Top TCRbeta clonotypes were shared more with twin than unrelated donors.

Original data processing: Per-library CDR3 reads ranged about 2 to 4 million; clonotypes, ~85,000 to ~500,000. A single record per CDR3 protein comes from TCRdb applying MiXCR to the 5' RACE reads. TCRdb's processing, not the study's, gives the V and J calls here. The sample lists 400,000 or so distinct CDR3 sequences; 28% were seen once. V lost 4 bases to trimming and J lost 8 bases, with 18 bases between them. There are 15 residues in the CDR3. CDR1 is SGHAT and CDR2 is FQNNGV in the germline V gene. This clonotype was picked up many times. Its antigen is undetermined. This TCR came from a woman aged 18 to 55 in good health. The rearrangement uses TRBV11-2 and TRBJ2-1; D is perhaps TRBD1 or TRBD2 (5 bases each). The source material was PBMCs. Written as DNA, the CDR3 is TGTGCCAGCAGCTCCCGGGGCATTCTGGGCGATGAGCAGTTCTTC. Its protein is CASSSRGILGDEQFF.